The 19 T cell receptor beta chains given below trace back to one sample, sequenced in a study of identical twins (dated by TCRdb to about 2016). The library relied on 5' RACE. These reads were obtained on an Illumina HiSeq 2000. TCRdb passed the public sequencing reads through fastp at Q25 and MiXCR, retaining productive beta sequences. Each CDR3 protein gets just one entry, which takes the most common genes and DNA from the rows behind it. The sample table records around 340,000 distinct CDR3 sequences; about 9% of these occur just once. Jointly, the top ten make up under 9.5% of the sample. Sequencing input: naive T cells sorted from blood. Explained via the paper, the cell subset or site label denotes: cells isolated with a human naive T-cell isolation kit. These receptors all stem from a woman between 50 and 59 years old in good health.

The chain has TRBV20-1 and TRBJ2-1, with 14 bases fitting TRBD2. The V gene end was trimmed by 5 bases and the J gene end by 9 bases; junction bases not matched to a gene: 6. The CDR3 spans 14 residues. Germline values: CDR1 DFQATT, CDR2 SNEGSKA (reference sequence). The chain's CDR3 is CSAPGLAGVGEQFF. The CDR3 DNA reads TGCAGTGCTCCGGGACTAGCGGGAGTGGGTGAGCAGTTCTTC.

This clonotype was seen a few times. The chain carries TRBV10-3 and TRBJ1-1; D is unclear. The CDR3 length is 12 residues. The ends were cut back, 8 bases at V and 0 bases at J, with 7 bases in the middle. CDR1 and CDR2 from the germline V gene are ENHRY and SYGVKD. The CDR3 reads CAISLLNTEAFF. CDR3 bases: TGTGCCATCTCTTTGCTGAACACTGAAGCTTTCTTT.

A note on this clonotype: This could be a read error, since a much larger clone is one nucleotide away. Here the CDR3 omits its conserved ending phenylalanine or tryptophan, so a read error is the likely source. This rearrangement joins TRBV5-1 to TRBJ2-1, with TRBD1 matching 9 bases. This CDR3 is 13 amino acids long. Trimming removed 4 bases from V and 8 bases from J; junction bases left unmatched: 4. The germline V gene has CDR1 SGHRS and CDR2 YFSETQ. CDR3 DNA sequence: TGCGCCAGCAGCACGGGACAGGGAGATGAGCAGTTCTGC. Translating it yields CASSTGQGDEQFC.

This clonotype occurred a few times. V usage is TRBV12-3 or TRBV12-4 and J usage is TRBJ2-1; 7 bases are shared with TRBD2. V gave up 5 bases and J gave up 4 bases; unmatched junction bases: 11. The CDR3 spans 16 residues. The CDR3 protein is CASSPTGRGGYNEQFF. The CDR3 DNA is TGTGCCAGCAGTCCCACGGGGAGGGGAGGTTACAATGAGCAGTTCTTC.

This clonotype was observed many times. The V and J genes are TRBV12-3 or TRBV12-4 and TRBJ2-2, with 14 bases lining up with TRBD2. The CDR3 totals 20 residues. V was clipped by 5 bases and J by 6 bases; unmatched bases: 17. The CDR3 nucleotides are TGTGCCAGCAGTGCTGCAAACCCGGGACTAGCGGGAGTGGTCGCCGGGGAGCTGTTTTTT. Its translation is CASSAANPGLAGVVAGELFF.

The rearrangement joins TRBV15 to TRBJ2-5, with a weak D call TRBD2 (5 bases). Trimming removed 0 bases at V and 1 base at J, with 6 bases between. CDR1 and CDR2 (germline): LNHNV, YYDKDF (reference sequence). This CDR3 has 14 residues. The CDR3 protein is CATSRDLAQETQYF. DNA for the CDR3: TGTGCCACCAGCAGAGATCTAGCCCAAGAGACCCAGTACTTC.

The table lists this clonotype with a few counts. The chain recombines TRBV20-1 with TRBJ1-3; D uncertain. V was cut by 6 bases and J by 0 bases, with 9 bases left in between. Germline CDR1 is DFQATT and CDR2 is SNEGSKA (reference sequence). This CDR3 is 13 amino acids long. The CDR3 DNA reads as TGCAGTGCAGTACCATTCTCTGGAAACACCATATATTTT. Amino acid sequence: CSAVPFSGNTIYF.

This clonotype was seen at least ten times. At one of its ends the junction is not consistent with the germline gene, which may arise from a read error. V and J are TRBV6-5 and TRBJ2-1; 12 bases map to TRBD2. This CDR3 is 15 amino acids long. The germline V gene encodes CDR1 MNHEY and CDR2 SVGAGI. The CDR3 nucleotides read TGTGCCAGCAGCTACTCCGGGACTAGCGGGAATGAGCAGTTCTTC. Protein sequence: CASSYSGTSGNEQFF.

In its sample, this clonotype was seen a few times. The genes are TRBV6-6 and TRBJ1-6, with 8 nucleotides matching TRBD1. The CDR3 has 15 residues. Germline lookup yields CDR1 MNHNY and CDR2 SVGAGI (reference sequence). With V trimmed by 7 bases and J by 10 bases, 12 bases remained unmatched. The CDR3 coding sequence is TGTGCCAGCACCCCCAAGGGGACAGGCATCTCACCCCTCCACTTT. This gives the protein CASTPKGTGISPLHF.

Concerning this clonotype: The junction departs from the called germline gene at one end, perhaps through a read error. J is TRBJ2-4 and V is TRBV12-3 or TRBV12-4, with D tentatively TRBD2 (7 bases). The CDR3 runs 11 residues. For the CDR3, the DNA is TGTGCCAGCCACTCGGGTGGGGGGGACAACTTC. It codes for CASHSGGGDNF.

This clonotype was counted a few times. The chain uses TRBV20-1 and TRBJ2-1, with TRBD2 identical over 10 bases. Germline V gene sequence: CDR1 DFQATT, CDR2 SNEGSKA (reference sequence). Trimming at V came to 1 base and at J to 4 bases, leaving 4 bases not matched to a gene. The length of the CDR3 is 15 residues. The CDR3 loop reads CSARGSSGSYNEQFF. In nucleotides, the CDR3 is TGCAGTGCTAGAGGGTCTAGCGGGAGTTACAATGAGCAGTTCTTC.

The chain employs TRBV7-9 and TRBJ2-3, with 12 bases fitting TRBD2. CDR1 and CDR2 (germline): SEHNR, FQNEAQ (reference sequence). The ends lost 2 bases at V and 7 bases at J; junction bases unmatched: 10. The CDR3 runs to 17 residues. In DNA form, the CDR3 reads TGTGCCAGCAGCTTACCTGTCACTAGCGGGGGGCACAATACGCAGTATTTT. It codes for CASSLPVTSGGHNTQYF.

This clonotype occurred a few times. V and J are TRBV3-1 and TRBJ1-3, with a possible D match to TRBD1 (6 bases). The CDR3 has 16 residues. Trimming removed 4 bases from V and 0 bases from J, with 13 bases in between. Germline CDR1 and CDR2: LGHDT and YNNKEL (reference sequence). CDR3 sequence (DNA): TGTGCCAGCAGCCTCCAGGGGCGGGGCTCTGGAAACACCATATATTTT. Amino acids: CASSLQGRGSGNTIYF.

This clonotype was recorded at least ten times. J is TRBJ2-3 and V is TRBV24-1; 7 bases agree with TRBD1. The CDR3 totals 16 residues. V gave up 4 bases and J gave up 2 bases; unmatched junction bases: 8. Germline CDR1 is KGHDR and CDR2 is SFDVKD. The CDR3 loop reads CATSDRQGPTTDTQYF. The CDR3 nucleotides read TGTGCCACCAGTGACCGACAGGGACCGACCACAGATACGCAGTATTTT.

V and J are TRBV4-2 and TRBJ1-2; TRBD1 might be the D (6 bases). In germline, CDR1 is LGHNA, CDR2 YNFKEQ. Between the trimmed V and J ends, which lost 2 bases and 5 bases, there was a span of 18 bases. The CDR3 contains 16 residues. The CDR3 loop reads CASSQQLQRGGYGYTF. For the CDR3, the DNA is TGTGCCAGCAGCCAACAACTTCAGAGGGGGGGGTATGGCTACACCTTC.

This clonotype was observed a handful of times. The chain combines TRBV5-1 with TRBJ2-3; TRBD2 matches 11 bases. The V segment lost 0 bases and the J segment 6 bases; nucleotides outside the gene matches: 3. The CDR3 sequence is 15 residues long. Germline V gives CDR1 SGHRS, CDR2 YFSETQ. CDR3 loop: CASSLDGTSGDTQYF. The CDR3 coding sequence is TGCGCCAGCAGCTTGGATGGGACTAGCGGTGATACGCAGTATTTT. Complete variable domain (other parts from reference TRBV5-1 and TRBJ2-3): KAGVTQTPRYLIKTRGQQVTLSCSPISGHRSVSWYQQTPGQGLQFLFEYFSETQRNKGNFPGRFSGRQFSNSRSEMNVSTLELGDSALYLCASSLDGTSGDTQYFGPGTRLTVL.

This clonotype was picked up many times. The V gene is TRBV29-1, the J gene TRBJ2-7; D may be TRBD2 (6 bases). The ends were cut back, 7 bases at V and 1 base at J, with 14 bases in the middle. CDR3 size: 13 residues. The V gene's germline CDR1 is SQVTM and CDR2 ANQGSEA. CDR3 bases: TGCAGCGCTAACCAGGGAGGATCCTACGAGCAGTACTTC. Protein: CSANQGGSYEQYF.

This clonotype occurred a few times. This chain links TRBV20-1 with TRBJ2-1, with 10 positions matching TRBD1. Germline lookup yields CDR1 DFQATT and CDR2 SNEGSKA (reference sequence). With V trimmed by 5 bases and J by 8 bases, 18 bases remained unmatched. The CDR3 spans 17 residues. CDR3 DNA: TGCAGTGCTCTCCCAGTCCGGATCGACAGGGGGCGAGATGAGCAGTTCTTC. It encodes CSALPVRIDRGRDEQFF.

This clonotype appeared a few times. J is TRBJ2-1 and V is TRBV5-6; 7 positions agree with TRBD1. The CDR3 is 15 amino acids. V was pared by 0 bases and J by 4 bases, with 4 bases of the junction left unmatched. Germline CDR1 reads SGHDT; CDR2 reads YYEEEE. The CDR3 reads CASSLADRPYNEQFF. The CDR3 region has the DNA TGTGCCAGCAGCTTGGCGGACAGGCCATACAATGAGCAGTTCTTC.